These 27 T cell receptor beta chains were sequenced from one sample in a study of T cell repertoires in cytomegalovirus infection. From the reads, TCRdb called clonotypes with MiXCR, one entry per CDR3 protein. The table lists roughly 70,000 distinct CDR3 sequences, more than 20% of them singletons, with about 72% in the top ten. No cognate antigen is known for these TCRs. The starting material was CD8+ T cells from cultured PBMCs, obtained from culture after CMV antigen stimulation. The receptors stem from a human donor in good health (CMV status not recorded). Some clones in this sample may be carry-over from other donors' samples.

This clonotype has just a few counts. This sequence joins TRBV19 and TRBJ2-1, with TRBD2 matching 10 bases. V lost 5 bases to trimming and J lost 1 base; unmatched junction nucleotides: 8. This CDR3 is 17 amino acids long. In germline, CDR1 is LNHDA, CDR2 SQIVND (reference sequence). The CDR3 reads CASSPQRGGFSYNEQFF. CDR3 nucleotides: TGTGCCAGTAGTCCGCAGCGGGGGGGCTTTTCCTACAATGAGCAGTTCTTC.

The chain is built from TRBV7-2 and TRBJ2-7; a weak D match, TRBD2 (6 bases). This CDR3 comprises 12 residues. CDR1 and CDR2 from the germline V gene are SGHTA and FQGNSA. The germline V and J ends were trimmed by 1 base and 12 bases, with 13 bases remaining between them. The CDR3 region is CASSLVKEGPYF. CDR3 DNA: TGTGCCAGCAGCTTAGTCAAGGAGGGTCCGTACTTC.

The chain recombines TRBV7-2 with TRBJ2-6; D possibly corresponds to TRBD1 (6 bases). Germline CDR1 and CDR2: SGHTA and FQGNSA. V lost 7 bases to trimming and J lost 2 bases, with 12 bases between them. The CDR3 length is 15 residues. The CDR3 sequence is CASTPTGAGANVLTF. The CDR3 DNA is TGTGCCAGCACCCCGACAGGTGCTGGGGCCAACGTCCTGACTTTC.

V is TRBV3-1 and J is TRBJ2-3; D ambiguous. Germline CDR1 is LGHDT and CDR2 is YNNKEL (reference sequence). The CDR3 spans 16 residues. V lost 0 bases, J lost 1 base, and 11 bases lay in between. The CDR3 reads CASSQDFLSGTDTQYF. The CDR3 DNA reads TGTGCCAGCAGCCAAGATTTCCTGTCGGGCACAGATACGCAGTATTTT.

The sample holds a few counts of this clonotype. This rearrangement joins TRBV11-2 to TRBJ2-7; D is undetermined. V dropped 2 bases and J dropped 3 bases, with 20 bases sitting between them. The CDR3 is made up of 17 amino acids. Germline V gene sequence: CDR1 SGHAT, CDR2 FQNNGV. CDR3 sequence (DNA): TGTGCCAGCAGCTTATATGGCGAGTTACCCTCCAACTACGAGCAGTACTTC. It specifies CASSLYGELPSNYEQYF.

In its sample, this clonotype was seen a few times. The V call is TRBV7-9, the J call TRBJ2-5; 8 bases are a match to TRBD2. V dropped 6 bases and J dropped 4; count of bases not matched to a gene: 7. In germline, CDR1 is SEHNR, CDR2 FQNEAQ (reference sequence). The CDR3 totals 14 residues. CDR3 nucleotides: TGTGCCAGCAGAACTAGCGGTAGGGTAGAGACCCAGTACTTC. This encodes CASRTSGRVETQYF.

This chain links TRBV4-1 with TRBJ2-1; TRBD1 agrees at 10 bases. This CDR3 comprises 17 residues. Germline V gene lookup returns CDR1 MGHRA and CDR2 YSYEKL. The trim removed 3 bases at V and 5 bases at J, leaving 10 bases unmatched. For the CDR3, the DNA is TGCGCCAGCAGCCACAACGTAGACAGGGGGCTGGACAATGAGCAGTTCTTC. It translates to CASSHNVDRGLDNEQFF.

This clonotype was seen more than once but under ten times. J is TRBJ1-1 and V is TRBV7-6; 9 bases line up with TRBD1. Germline V gene data show CDR1 as SGHVS and CDR2 as FNYEAQ. The CDR3 length is 15 residues. Trimming took 5 bases from V and 5 from J; bases not matched to a gene: 9. CDR3 in amino acids: CASSPGQGKDTEAFF. The CDR3 DNA reads as TGTGCCAGCAGCCCCGGACAGGGGAAGGATACTGAAGCTTTCTTT.

This clonotype was recorded at least ten times. The chain employs TRBV29-1 and TRBJ2-1; no reliable D call. V lost 1 base to trimming and J lost 0 bases, with 10 bases between them. In germline, CDR1 is SQVTM, CDR2 ANQGSEA. The CDR3 loop spans 15 amino acids. The CDR3 loop reads CSVEGELSSYNEQFF. The CDR3, as DNA: TGCAGCGTTGAAGGGGAATTGAGCTCCTACAATGAGCAGTTCTTC.

The V call is TRBV7-9, the J call TRBJ1-4, with unresolved D. The ends were cut back, 10 bases at V and 5 bases at J, with 14 bases in the middle. Germline lookup yields CDR1 SEHNR and CDR2 FQNEAQ (reference sequence). This CDR3 contains 13 residues. The CDR3 bases are TGTGCCATCGGGAGGGCCGTAAATGAAAAACTGTTTTTT. Translating it yields CAIGRAVNEKLFF.

The CDR3 DNA reads as TGTGCCAGCAGTTTATCGGTTCTAGCGGGGGGTTACTCCTACAATGAGCAGTTCTTC. Its translation is CASSLSVLAGGYSYNEQFF. This rearrangement joins TRBV27 to TRBJ2-1, with 11 bases that match TRBD2. CDR3 length: 19 residues. Trimming removed 0 bases from V and 0 bases from J; junction bases left unmatched: 7. CDR1 is MNHEY and CDR2 is SMNVEV in the germline V gene (reference sequence).

The chain has TRBV6-5 and TRBJ2-7, with D uncertain. Trimming stripped 0 bases from V and 0 bases from J, with 12 bases between. This CDR3 comprises 16 residues. CDR1 is MNHEY and CDR2 is SVGAGI in the germline V gene. CDR3 DNA: TGTGCCAGCAGTTACTCCCCAAACAACGGCTCCTACGAGCAGTACTTC. Translated: CASSYSPNNGSYEQYF.

This clonotype was seen more than once but under ten times. This chain joins TRBV5-6 and TRBJ1-1; a weak D match, TRBD1 (6 bases). Germline V CDR1 and CDR2: SGHDT, YYEEEE. The CDR3 has 14 residues. The V gene lost 0 bases and the J gene lost 3 bases, with 9 bases spanning the gap. The CDR3 protein is CASSLEQGYTEAFF. Written as DNA, the CDR3 is TGTGCCAGCAGCTTGGAACAGGGATACACTGAAGCTTTCTTT.

J is TRBJ1-2 and V is TRBV29-1; the D is unclear. This CDR3 is 15 amino acids long. CDR1 is SQVTM, CDR2 ANQGSEA, per germline. Trimming shortened V by 4 bases and J by 3 bases, and 18 bases separated the two germline ends. The CDR3 DNA follows: TGCAGCGTTGTAGCGAAATCAAGGCGGGACTATGGCTACACCTTC. It specifies CSVVAKSRRDYGYTF.

The chain is built from TRBV28 and TRBJ2-3, with D possibly matching TRBD2 (5 bases). Trimming pared 1 base from V and 2 bases from J, leaving 7 bases between. Germline CDR1 and CDR2: MDHEN and SYDVKM. This CDR3 spans 14 amino acids. CDR3 nucleotide sequence: TGTGCCAGCAGTTTATCCGGGATCACAGATACGCAGTATTTT. Translation gives CASSLSGITDTQYF.

This chain connects TRBV5-6 to TRBJ2-1; D remains ambiguous. From germline, CDR1 is SGHDT and CDR2 YYEEEE. The V and J ends lost 2 bases and 10 bases respectively, with 10 bases between them. The CDR3 runs to 12 residues. The CDR3 protein is CASSLVLLEQFF. CDR3 coding DNA: TGTGCCAGCAGCTTAGTTCTTCTGGAGCAGTTCTTC.

The V gene is TRBV2, the J gene TRBJ2-1; a weak D match, TRBD2 (5 bases). Germline CDR1 SNHLY, CDR2 FYNNEI. This CDR3 spans 14 amino acids. The V end was cut by 3 bases, the J end by 2 bases, with 8 bases between. CDR3 DNA sequence: TGTGCCAGCAGTGAGAGGGATCCCTACAATGAGCAGTTCTTC. Its translation is CASSERDPYNEQFF.

This clonotype has a handful of counts. This chain connects TRBV4-1 to TRBJ1-1; a weak D match, TRBD1 (6 bases). Trimming took off 4 bases at V and 6 bases at J, with 18 bases between the two ends. Per the germline V gene, CDR1 is MGHRA and CDR2 is YSYEKL. This CDR3 has 15 amino acids. The CDR3 protein is CASSPEGGTNAEAFF. CDR3 in DNA: TGCGCCAGCAGCCCTGAGGGGGGGACCAACGCTGAAGCTTTCTTT.

In DNA, the CDR3 is TGTGCCATCAGTGAGGCCTACGAGCAGTACTTC. Amino acid sequence: CAISEAYEQYF. The gene calls are TRBV10-3 and TRBJ2-7; D is unresolved. Germline values: CDR1 ENHRY, CDR2 SYGVKD. CDR3 length: 11 residues. The V end was cut by 2 bases, the J end by 2 bases, with 1 base between.

J is TRBJ1-2 and V is TRBV14; D is ambiguous. Germline-derived CDR1 and CDR2 are SGHDN and FVKESK. Trimming cost V 2 bases and J 4 bases, with 11 bases left between them. CDR3 length equals 14 residues. CDR3 nucleotide sequence: TGTGCCAGCAGCCAATCCGGACCGAGCTATGGCTACACCTTC. It translates to CASSQSGPSYGYTF.

This clonotype was observed a few times. This chain uses TRBV7-6 with TRBJ1-2, with 8 positions matching TRBD1. The CDR3 covers 19 residues. The V and J ends lost 5 bases and 2 bases, in that order; junction bases with no gene match: 19. Germline V lookup: CDR1 SGHVS, CDR2 FNYEAQ. CDR3 nucleotides: TGTGCCAGCAGCCCGACTGTCGGTGCCCGGACAGGGAAAAACTATGGCTACACCTTC. Protein product: CASSPTVGARTGKNYGYTF.

This clonotype was counted a few times. The genes are TRBV5-1 and TRBJ2-1; maybe TRBD1 (6 bases). Germline CDR1 and CDR2: SGHRS and YFSETQ. V was pared by 0 bases and J by 8 bases, with 12 bases between. The CDR3 spans 14 residues. The CDR3 region is CASSLAQGIDEQFF. CDR3 DNA: TGCGCCAGCAGCTTGGCACAGGGAATCGATGAGCAGTTCTTC.

In its sample, this clonotype was seen many times. The chain uses TRBV7-8 and TRBJ1-6, with D uncertain. V lost 0 bases and J 7 bases, leaving 10 bases between the germline ends. Germline V gene lookup returns CDR1 SGHVS and CDR2 FQNEAQ. The CDR3 totals 15 residues. CDR3 nucleotide sequence: TGTGCCAGCAGCTTAGCGCCAGGCCTCAATTCACCCCTCCACTTT. Its protein product is CASSLAPGLNSPLHF.

In its sample, this clonotype was seen many times. V gene TRBV7-6 combines with J gene TRBJ1-1; weak D call: TRBD1 (6 bases). CDR1 is SGHVS and CDR2 is FNYEAQ in the germline V gene. Trimming took 1 base from V and 6 from J, leaving 15 bases between them. The CDR3 contains 15 residues. The CDR3 reads CASSLVEGGIPEAFF. The CDR3 nucleotides read TGTGCCAGCAGCTTAGTTGAGGGGGGGATCCCTGAAGCTTTCTTT.

This clonotype has at least ten counts. CDR3 in DNA: TGTGCCAGCAGCTTACCTCAGAACACTGAAGCTTTCTTT. This encodes CASSLPQNTEAFF. V and J are TRBV7-2 and TRBJ1-1, with D unresolved. Germline CDR1 reads SGHTA; CDR2 reads FQGNSA. The CDR3 totals 13 residues. Trimming left V 2 bases short and J 1 base short, with 5 bases between.

The chain joins TRBV14 to TRBJ1-3, with 7 bases aligning to TRBD1. The CDR3 consists of 16 residues. Unmatched junction bases numbered 7, after V lost 5 bases and J lost 0 bases. Per germline, CDR1 SGHDN and CDR2 FVKESK. The CDR3 sequence: CASSVRQGHSGNTIYF. The CDR3 nucleotides read TGTGCCAGCAGCGTACGACAGGGCCACTCTGGAAACACCATATATTTT.

The rearrangement joins TRBV7-2 to TRBJ2-7; 12 bases align to TRBD2. V dropped 1 base and J dropped 5; count of bases not matched to a gene: 6. Germline V gives CDR1 SGHTA, CDR2 FQGNSA. This CDR3 region has 16 residues. The CDR3, as DNA: TGTGCCAGCAGCTTAGAGCTAGCGGGGGGGCAGAACGAGCAGTACTTC. Its protein is CASSLELAGGQNEQYF.